This entry is about one TCR beta chain. The germline V gene encodes CDR1 SGHVS and CDR2 FQNEAQ. Trimming shortened V by 0 bases and J by 5 bases, and 14 bases separated the two germline ends. The CDR3 totals 15 residues. In the authors' methods: Nucleated cell number was recorded as an estimate derived from reference gene primer amplification. Profiled with immunoSEQ multiplex PCR; TCRdb holds only in-frame clones, not every one. D and trimming were read from the DNA, whereas the V and J calls and clone size are those reported in that table. The table includes 300,000 to 350,000 clones, approximately 86% detected once. This specimen belongs to a study of blood T cell repertoires in COVID-19. The recovered donors of Cohort 3 showed two negative PCRs, clearance, or symptom resolution.

The TCR originated in a woman aged 18-29 years who had recovered from COVID-19. This sequence joins TRBV7-8 and TRBJ2-7, with D possibly TRBD2 on 5 matching bases. Sequences were obtained from PBMCs or T cells enriched from blood (not recorded which). The CDR3 DNA is TGTGCCAGCAGCTTAGCGGGAGACTACCCACACGAGCAGTACTTC. It codes for CASSLAGDYPHEQYF.